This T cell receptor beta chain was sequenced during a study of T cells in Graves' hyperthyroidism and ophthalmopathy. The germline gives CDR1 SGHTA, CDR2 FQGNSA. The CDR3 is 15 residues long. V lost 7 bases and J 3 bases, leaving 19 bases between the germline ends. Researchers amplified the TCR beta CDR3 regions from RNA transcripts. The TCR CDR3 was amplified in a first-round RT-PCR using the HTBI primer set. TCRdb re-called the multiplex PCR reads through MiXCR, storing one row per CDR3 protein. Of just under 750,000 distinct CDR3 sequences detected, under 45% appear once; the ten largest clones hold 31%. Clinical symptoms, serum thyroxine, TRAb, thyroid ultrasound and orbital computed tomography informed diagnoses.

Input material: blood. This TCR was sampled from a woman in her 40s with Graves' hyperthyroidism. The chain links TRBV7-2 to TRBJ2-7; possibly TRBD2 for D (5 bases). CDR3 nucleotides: TGTGCCAGCATACCGCCGGGGAGAATGGTCTACGAGCAGTACTTC. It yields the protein CASIPPGRMVYEQYF.